Below, 9 T cell receptor beta chains from the same sample are listed, as sequenced in a study of blood T cells in healthy people across ages (dated by TCRdb to between 2014 and 2017). The protocol used for the library was 5' RACE. Sequencer: Illumina HiSeq 2500. A second PCR of about 7 to 12 cycles was performed with a sample-barcoded 5' primer and a J-beta primer mix. TCRdb reanalyzed the raw reads on its own, using fastp at Q25 for trimming and MiXCR for clone calling, and kept in-frame beta chains. A single entry per CDR3 protein holds the most common genes and DNA from its merged rows. The sample table contains approximately 680,000 distinct CDR3 sequences; only one count was recorded for about 34% of them. The ten most abundant clones make up over 15% of the sample. Sequences were obtained from blood. All receptors come from a woman older than 75 in good health. Donor details come from another sample of the same person, matched by shared clones.

This clonotype was detected many times. An end of the junction differs from the germline gene, which may be a read error. This chain connects TRBV7-8 to TRBJ2-7; 10 bases agree with TRBD1. The length of the CDR3 is 15 residues. The V gene's germline CDR1 is SGHVS and CDR2 FQNEAQ. The CDR3 loop reads CASSLGDRGPYEQYF. Here the CDR3 DNA reads TGCGCCAGCAGCTTGGGGGACAGGGGACCCTACGAGCAGTACTTC.

This chain uses TRBV7-2 with TRBJ1-5; TRBD1 might be the D (5 bases). The CDR3 spans 15 residues. V lost 4 bases to trimming and J lost 5 bases, with 15 bases between them. Germline CDR1 reads SGHTA; CDR2 reads FQGNSA. The DNA of the CDR3 is TGTGCCAGCAGCTCCGGGGACCCCTCCTATCAGCCCCAGCATTTT. Its translation is CASSSGDPSYQPQHF.

The chain combines TRBV5-1 with TRBJ1-1; D possibly corresponds to TRBD1 (5 bases). Trimming pared 0 bases from V and 6 bases from J, leaving 12 bases between. This CDR3 contains 14 residues. Germline values: CDR1 SGHRS, CDR2 YFSETQ. DNA for the CDR3: TGCGCCAGCAGCTTGGCAGGGAATCGGGCTGAAGCTTTCTTT. Its protein is CASSLAGNRAEAFF.

This clonotype was observed many times. The gene calls are TRBV28 and TRBJ2-3; TRBD2 matches 7 bases. CDR3 size: 17 residues. Per germline, CDR1 MDHEN and CDR2 SYDVKM. The J segment lost 4 bases and the V segment lost 5 bases, leaving 15 bases of the junction unmatched. As DNA, the CDR3 is TGTGCCAGCAGTGCCCCAGAGACTAGCAGCCCGCCAGATACGCAGTATTTT. Translated, it gives CASSAPETSSPPDTQYF. The variable domain in full, with the rest retrieved from reference TRBV28 and TRBJ2-3, is DVKVTQSSRYLVKRTGEKVFLECVQDMDHENMFWYRQDPGLGLRLIYFSYDVKMKEKGDIPEGYSVSREKKERFSLILESASTNQTSMYLCASSAPETSSPPDTQYFGPGTRLTVL.

This clonotype has more than one count but fewer than ten. This may be a read error: a much more frequent sequence differs by one nucleotide. V usage is TRBV12-3 or TRBV12-4 and J usage is TRBJ2-5; D gene uncertain. The ends were cut back, 2 bases at V and 11 bases at J, with 9 bases in the middle. CDR3 size: 11 residues. CDR3 in amino acids: CASSLMTEQYF. DNA of the CDR3: TGTGCCAGCAGTTTAATGACTGAGCAGTACTTC.

This clonotype was seen more than once but under ten times. The rearrangement joins TRBV5-6 to TRBJ1-1; D not resolved. V was pared by 3 bases and J by 6 bases, with 12 bases between. Germline V gene sequence: CDR1 SGHDT, CDR2 YYEEEE. This CDR3 region has 13 residues. CDR3 in DNA: TGTGCCAGCAGCTGGGCCCGGCAGGCTGAAGCTTTCTTT. This gives the protein CASSWARQAEAFF.

Ten or more counts support this clonotype. The V gene is TRBV5-1, the J gene TRBJ2-1; 8 bases map to TRBD2. This CDR3 comprises 15 residues. Germline assignment: CDR1 SGHRS and CDR2 YFSETQ. Trimming cost V 1 base and J 9 bases; bases outside gene matches: 9. As DNA, the CDR3 is TGCGCCAGCAGCTTGTTGATCGGGGGGGAGGCTGAGCAGTTCTTC. This gives the protein CASSLLIGGEAEQFF.

This clonotype came up a few times. J is TRBJ1-6 and V is TRBV30; D uncertain. The CDR3 contains 13 residues. V dropped 3 bases and J dropped 10 bases, with 13 bases sitting between them. Germline V gene sequence: CDR1 GTSNPN, CDR2 SVGIG (reference sequence). The DNA of the CDR3 is TGTGCCTGGAGAGGCAGCGCCAGGTCACCCCTCCACTTT. It encodes CAWRGSARSPLHF.

This clonotype was observed at least ten times. V gene TRBV9 combines with J gene TRBJ2-5; TRBD2 agrees at 8 bases. With 1 base clipped from V and 4 bases from J, the junction kept 6 bases outside the gene matches. Germline V gene sequence: CDR1 SGDLS, CDR2 YYNGEE. The CDR3 runs 15 residues. CDR3 nucleotide sequence: TGTGCCAGCAGCGTAAATCGGGGGGGCGGAGAGACCCAGTACTTC. This encodes CASSVNRGGGETQYF. The whole variable domain, filled in from reference TRBV9 and TRBJ2-5, reads DSGVTQTPKHLITATGQRVTLRCSPRSGDLSVYWYQQSLDQGLQFLIQYYNGEERAKGNILERFSAQQFPDLHSELNLSSLELGDSALYFCASSVNRGGGETQYFGPGTRLLVL.